Each of the 5 T cell receptor beta chains below was sequenced from the same sample in a study of T cell clusters in autoimmune cytopenias. Multiplex touch-down PCR amplified TRB using TRB-A and TRB-B pools in one tube. TCRdb re-analyzed the multiplex PCR reads; it lists each CDR3 protein once, without DNA. This sample's table reports some 11,000 distinct CDR3 sequences. TRB amplification used roughly 250 ng of peripheral blood genomic DNA. The sample also formed part of further work on T cell repertoires in aging, cancer and after chemotherapy.

The sequenced material came from peripheral blood. The receptors shown here come from a human donor in good health.

The genes are TRBV7-2 and TRBJ2-5; the TCRdb call, TRBD1, lacks DNA for checking. Looked up from germline, CDR1 is SGHTA and CDR2 is FQGNSA. The CDR3 spans 16 residues. The CDR3 here is CASSPQRDVRRETQYF.

CDR3 sequence: CSAGDQTGSSPLHF. The J gene is TRBJ1-6, the V gene TRBV20-1; the D call of TRBD1 rests on TCRdb alone, since no DNA is present to check it. Germline V CDR1 and CDR2: DFQATT, SNEGSKA (reference sequence). The length of the CDR3 is 14 residues.

The rearrangement links TRBV7-9 to TRBJ2-1; TCRdb selects TRBD1, and the lack of DNA leaves this call unchecked. The CDR3 sequence is 17 residues long. CDR1 and CDR2 (germline): SEHNR, FQNEAQ (reference sequence). The CDR3 sequence: CASSPAWGAKSYNEQFF.

The chain is built from TRBV18 and TRBJ2-1; TCRdb returns TRBD1, unconfirmable since there is no DNA. The germline V gene encodes CDR1 KGHSH and CDR2 LQKENI. CDR3 length equals 15 residues. The CDR3 loop reads CASSPGTGRTNEQFF.

This chain connects TRBV6-1 to TRBJ1-5; lacking DNA, the TRBD1 call made by TCRdb goes unchecked. The CDR3 has 18 amino acids. CDR1 MNHNS and CDR2 SASEGT come from the germline V gene. The CDR3 is CASTTGVPFILSNQPQHF.